What follows are 12 T cell receptor beta chains derived from one specimen sequenced in a study of cytomegalovirus exposure and HLA in healthy donors. PCR employed 60 Vbeta and 13 Jbeta primers. The assay was immunoSEQ multiplex PCR, and TCRdb's table has in-frame clones only and misses some. The sample shows 150,000 to 200,000 clones, over 65% of them seen only once. Material for sequencing was PBMCs. Every receptor here comes from a man aged 35 to 55 in good health and CMV-seropositive.

The V and J genes are TRBV5-6 and TRBJ1-5; D not resolved. The V gene's germline CDR1 is SGHDT and CDR2 YYEEEE. V gave up 0 bases and J gave up 5 bases, with 3 bases separating them. The CDR3 sequence is 12 residues long. In DNA form, the CDR3 reads TGTGCCAGCAGCTTGGGAGATCAGCCCCAGCATTTT. It is translated as CASSLGDQPQHF.

V is TRBV7-9 and J is TRBJ2-5; 8 bases are a match to TRBD1. Per germline, CDR1 SEHNR and CDR2 FQNEAQ (reference sequence). The CDR3 sequence is 15 residues long. V trimming: 3 bases; J trimming: 5 bases; junction bases outside the gene matches: 8. Written as DNA, the CDR3 is TGTGCCAGCAGCTTGGAGACAGGGGTTCGCGAGACCCAGTACTTC. This sequence encodes CASSLETGVRETQYF.

The chain carries TRBV5-4 and TRBJ1-2, with TRBD1 identical over 7 bases. Germline assignment: CDR1 SGHNT and CDR2 YYREEE (reference sequence). CDR3 length: 15 residues. The V gene end was trimmed by 2 bases and the J gene end by 1 base; junction bases not matched to a gene: 5. CDR3 in amino acids: CASSFKGAINYGYTF. CDR3 bases: TGTGCCAGCAGCTTTAAGGGGGCGATTAACTATGGCTACACCTTC.

This chain joins TRBV7-3 and TRBJ2-2; no clear D gene. Germline CDR1 reads SGHTA; CDR2 reads FQGTGA. The ends were cut back, 4 bases at V and 2 bases at J, with 5 bases in the middle. This CDR3 has 13 residues. CDR3 in amino acids: CASSSPNTGELFF. CDR3 DNA: TGTGCCAGCAGCTCCCCAAACACCGGGGAGCTGTTTTTT.

This clone occurred once. CDR3 sequence: CASSRNAQETQYF. Written as DNA, the CDR3 is TGTGCCAGCAGCAGAAATGCGCAAGAGACCCAGTACTTC. The J gene is TRBJ2-5, the V gene TRBV7-3; the D is unclear. Between the trimmed V and J ends, which lost 5 bases and 2 bases, there was a span of 9 bases. CDR1 is SGHTA and CDR2 is FQGTGA in the germline V gene. The length of the CDR3 is 13 residues.

The rearrangement links TRBV6-1 to TRBJ2-2; possible D gene TRBD1, 5 bases. The length of the CDR3 is 14 residues. Germline-derived CDR1 and CDR2 are MNHNS and SASEGT. V shed 5 bases and J shed 2 bases, with 9 bases lying between them. Here the CDR3 reads CASSPDTNTGELFF. The CDR3, as DNA: TGTGCCAGCAGTCCGGACACAAACACCGGGGAGCTGTTTTTT.

The rearrangement uses TRBV2 and TRBJ1-1; D is ambiguous. The V gene lost 1 base and the J gene lost 0 bases, with 6 bases spanning the gap. The CDR3 runs 14 residues. In germline, CDR1 is SNHLY, CDR2 FYNNEI. Here the CDR3 reads CASSEELLNTEAFF. CDR3 DNA sequence: TGTGCCAGCAGTGAAGAACTTTTGAACACTGAAGCTTTCTTT.

This clone was counted a few times. This chain uses TRBV27 with TRBJ1-5; D is perhaps TRBD1 (6 bases). The CDR3 consists of 16 residues. The V gene lost 3 bases and the J gene lost 4 bases, with 16 bases spanning the gap. Germline CDR1 and CDR2: MNHEY and SMNVEV (reference sequence). The CDR3 region has the DNA TGTGCCAGCAGTTTTTCAGGGGCGAGGCGGAATCAGCCCCAGCATTTT. Translated: CASSFSGARRNQPQHF.

This clone was seen a handful of times. V usage is TRBV29-1 and J usage is TRBJ1-5, with 8 bases lining up with TRBD1. The CDR3 has 12 amino acids. Looked up from germline, CDR1 is SQVTM and CDR2 is ANQGSEA. V dropped 4 bases and J dropped 6; count of bases not matched to a gene: 2. The CDR3 reads CSVGDRGQPQHF. The CDR3 DNA reads TGCAGCGTTGGTGACAGGGGTCAGCCCCAGCATTTT.

This chain joins TRBV5-8 and TRBJ2-7; a possible D gene is TRBD2 (6 bases). The CDR3 is 15 amino acids. Trimming removed 0 bases from V and 4 bases from J, with 14 bases in between. Looked up from germline, CDR1 is SGHTS and CDR2 is YDEGEE. The CDR3 nucleotides read TGTGCCAGCAGCTTGGCGGGGACTCCTCTTTACGAGCAGTACTTC. Its protein is CASSLAGTPLYEQYF.

The rearrangement links TRBV5-1 to TRBJ2-5, with D tentatively TRBD2 (6 bases). CDR3 size: 15 residues. V lost 0 bases, J lost 0 bases, and 9 bases lay in between. From germline, CDR1 is SGHRS and CDR2 YFSETQ. CDR3 sequence: CASSLVGGHQETQYF. Here the CDR3 DNA reads TGCGCCAGCAGCTTGGTGGGGGGACACCAAGAGACCCAGTACTTC. The entire variable domain, with the rest obtained from reference TRBV5-1 and TRBJ2-5, is as follows: KAGVTQTPRYLIKTRGQQVTLSCSPISGHRSVSWYQQTPGQGLQFLFEYFSETQRNKGNFPGRFSGRQFSNSRSEMNVSTLELGDSALYLCASSLVGGHQETQYFGPGTRLLVL.

This sequence joins TRBV5-1 and TRBJ1-1; D ambiguous. V dropped 4 bases and J dropped 1 base, with 8 bases sitting between them. Germline V gene sequence: CDR1 SGHRS, CDR2 YFSETQ. The CDR3 contains 13 residues. The CDR3 loop is CASSVDGNTEAFF. For the CDR3, the DNA is TGCGCCAGCAGCGTGGACGGGAACACTGAAGCTTTCTTT.